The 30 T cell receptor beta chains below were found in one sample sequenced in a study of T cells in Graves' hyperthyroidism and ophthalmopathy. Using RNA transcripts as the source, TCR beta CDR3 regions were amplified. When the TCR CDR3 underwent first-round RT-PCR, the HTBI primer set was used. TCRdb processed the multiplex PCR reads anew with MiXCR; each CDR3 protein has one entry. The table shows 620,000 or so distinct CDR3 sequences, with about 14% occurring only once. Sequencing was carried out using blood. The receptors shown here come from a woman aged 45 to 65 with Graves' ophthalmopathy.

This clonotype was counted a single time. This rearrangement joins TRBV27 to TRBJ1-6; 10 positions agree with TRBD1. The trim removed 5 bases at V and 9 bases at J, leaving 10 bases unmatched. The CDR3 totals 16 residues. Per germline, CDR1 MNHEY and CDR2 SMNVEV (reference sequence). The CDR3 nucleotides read TGTGCCAGCAGTCCGGGGACAGGGGTAAAGTCTTCACCCCTCCACTTT. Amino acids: CASSPGTGVKSSPLHF.

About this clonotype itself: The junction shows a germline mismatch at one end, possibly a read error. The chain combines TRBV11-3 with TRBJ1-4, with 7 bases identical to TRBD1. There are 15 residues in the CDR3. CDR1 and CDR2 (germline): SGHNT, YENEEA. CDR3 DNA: TGTGCCAGCTTGGGACAGAGGACAACTGATGAAAAACTGTTTTTT. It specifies CASLGQRTTDEKLFF. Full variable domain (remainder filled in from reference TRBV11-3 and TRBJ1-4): EAGVVQSPRYKIIEKKQPVAFWCNPISGHNTLYWYLQNLGQGPELLIRYENEEAVDDSQLPKDRFSAERLKGVDSTLKIQPAELGDSAVYLCASLGQRTTDEKLFFGSGTQLSVL.

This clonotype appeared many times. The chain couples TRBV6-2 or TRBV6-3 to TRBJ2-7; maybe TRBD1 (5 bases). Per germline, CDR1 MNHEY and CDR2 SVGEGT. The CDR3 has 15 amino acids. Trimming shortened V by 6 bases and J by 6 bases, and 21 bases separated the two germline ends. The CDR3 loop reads CASRKTDIYLSEQYF. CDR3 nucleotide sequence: TGTGCCAGCAGAAAGACAGATATCTACCTGTCCGAGCAGTACTTC.

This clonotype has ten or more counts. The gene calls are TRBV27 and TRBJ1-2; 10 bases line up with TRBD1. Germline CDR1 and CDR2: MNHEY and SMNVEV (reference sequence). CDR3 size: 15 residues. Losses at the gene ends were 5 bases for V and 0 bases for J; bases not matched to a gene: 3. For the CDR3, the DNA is TGTGCCAGCAGTCCTGACAGGGGGCCTAACTATGGCTACACCTTC. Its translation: CASSPDRGPNYGYTF.

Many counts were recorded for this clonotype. The CDR3 is CASSPRGGGNQETQYF. CDR3 nucleotide sequence: TGTGCCAGCAGCCCTCGAGGGGGAGGAAACCAAGAGACCCAGTACTTC. J is TRBJ2-5 and V is TRBV3-1; D tentatively reads TRBD1 or TRBD2 (6 bases each). This CDR3 contains 16 residues. Germline lookup yields CDR1 LGHDT and CDR2 YNNKEL (reference sequence). The V and J ends lost 4 bases and 0 bases respectively, with 15 bases between them.

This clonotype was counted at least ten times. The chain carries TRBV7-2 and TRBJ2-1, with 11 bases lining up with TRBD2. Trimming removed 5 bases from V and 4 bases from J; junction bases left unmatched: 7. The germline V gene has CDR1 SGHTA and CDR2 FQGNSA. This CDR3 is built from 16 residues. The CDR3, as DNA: TGTGCCAGCAGCCGGCATCTAGCGGGAGGTTACAATGAGCAGTTCTTC. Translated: CASSRHLAGGYNEQFF.

CDR3: CASSSMGRVAGETQYF. The CDR3 DNA reads TGCGCCAGCAGCTCTATGGGCAGGGTCGCCGGAGAGACCCAGTACTTC. The genes are TRBV5-1 and TRBJ2-5; D may be TRBD1 (5 bases). Germline V gives CDR1 SGHRS, CDR2 YFSETQ. Trimming stripped 3 bases from V and 4 bases from J, with 19 bases between. The CDR3 runs to 16 residues.

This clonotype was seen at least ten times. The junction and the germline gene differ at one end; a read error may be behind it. CDR3 protein: CASSLRQGTEAFF. The CDR3 region has the DNA TGCGCCAGCAGCTTGAGACAAGGCACTGAAGCTTTCTTT. The chain joins TRBV7-3 to TRBJ1-1; unclear D gene. Germline V gene lookup returns CDR1 SGHTA and CDR2 FQGTGA. This CDR3 spans 13 amino acids.

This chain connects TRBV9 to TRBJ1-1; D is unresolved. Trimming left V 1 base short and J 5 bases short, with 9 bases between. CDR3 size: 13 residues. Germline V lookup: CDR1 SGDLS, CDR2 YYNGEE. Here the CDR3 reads CASSVHGDTEAFF. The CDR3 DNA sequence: TGTGCCAGCAGCGTACACGGGGATACTGAAGCTTTCTTT.

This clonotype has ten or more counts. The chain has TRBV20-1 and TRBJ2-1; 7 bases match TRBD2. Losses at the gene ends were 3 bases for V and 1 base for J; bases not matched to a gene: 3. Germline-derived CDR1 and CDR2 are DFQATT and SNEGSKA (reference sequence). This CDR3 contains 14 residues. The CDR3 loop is CSARTSFSYNEQFF. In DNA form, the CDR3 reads TGCAGTGCTAGGACTAGCTTTTCCTACAATGAGCAGTTCTTC.

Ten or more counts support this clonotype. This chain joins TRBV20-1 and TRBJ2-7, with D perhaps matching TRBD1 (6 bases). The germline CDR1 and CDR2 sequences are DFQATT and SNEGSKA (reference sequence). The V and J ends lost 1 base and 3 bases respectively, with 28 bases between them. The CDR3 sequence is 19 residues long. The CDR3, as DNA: TGCAGTGCTAGAGCTCTTCTTGGGCCAGGGGCGTCGGCTAACTACGAGCAGTACTTC. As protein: CSARALLGPGASANYEQYF.

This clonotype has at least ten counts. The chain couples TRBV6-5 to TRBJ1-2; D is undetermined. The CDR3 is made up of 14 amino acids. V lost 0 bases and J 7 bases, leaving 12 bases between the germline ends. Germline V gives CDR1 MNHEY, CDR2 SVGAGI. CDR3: CASSYSVRSIGYTF. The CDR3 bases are TGTGCCAGCAGTTACTCCGTTCGCAGTATTGGCTACACCTTC.

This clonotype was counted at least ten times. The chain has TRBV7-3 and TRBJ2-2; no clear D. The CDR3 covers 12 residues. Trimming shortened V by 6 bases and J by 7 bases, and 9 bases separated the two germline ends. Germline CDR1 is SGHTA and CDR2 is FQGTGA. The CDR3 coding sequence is TGTGCCAGCAGTTCCCCCGGCGGGGAGCTGTTTTTT. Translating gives CASSSPGGELFF.

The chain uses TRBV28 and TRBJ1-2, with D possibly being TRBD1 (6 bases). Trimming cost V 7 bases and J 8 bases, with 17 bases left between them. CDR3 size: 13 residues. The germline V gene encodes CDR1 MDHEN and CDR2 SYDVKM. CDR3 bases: TGTGCCAGCAATGCGGGGGGCCGGGACGGCTACACCTTC. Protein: CASNAGGRDGYTF.

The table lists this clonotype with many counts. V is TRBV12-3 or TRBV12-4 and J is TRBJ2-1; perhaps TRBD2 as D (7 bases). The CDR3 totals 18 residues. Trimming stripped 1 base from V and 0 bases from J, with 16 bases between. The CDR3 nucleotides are TGTGCCAGCAGTTTAGGGGGAGGGGGATTAAGCTCCTACAATGAGCAGTTCTTC. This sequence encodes CASSLGGGGLSSYNEQFF.

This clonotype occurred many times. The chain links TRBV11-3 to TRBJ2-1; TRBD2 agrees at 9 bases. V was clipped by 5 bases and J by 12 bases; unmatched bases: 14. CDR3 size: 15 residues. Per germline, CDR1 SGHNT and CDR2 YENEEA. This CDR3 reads CASSKPREGLSPQFF. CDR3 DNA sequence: TGTGCCAGCAGCAAACCGCGGGAGGGCCTGTCTCCGCAGTTCTTC. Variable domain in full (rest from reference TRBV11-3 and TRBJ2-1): EAGVVQSPRYKIIEKKQPVAFWCNPISGHNTLYWYLQNLGQGPELLIRYENEEAVDDSQLPKDRFSAERLKGVDSTLKIQPAELGDSAVYLCASSKPREGLSPQFFGPGTRLTVL.

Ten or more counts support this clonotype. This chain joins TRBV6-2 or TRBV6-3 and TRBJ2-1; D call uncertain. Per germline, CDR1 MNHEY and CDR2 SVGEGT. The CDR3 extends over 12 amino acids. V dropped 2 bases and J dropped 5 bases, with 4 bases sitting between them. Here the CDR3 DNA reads TGTGCCAGCAGTTACAGGGACAATGAGCAGTTCTTC. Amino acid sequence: CASSYRDNEQFF.

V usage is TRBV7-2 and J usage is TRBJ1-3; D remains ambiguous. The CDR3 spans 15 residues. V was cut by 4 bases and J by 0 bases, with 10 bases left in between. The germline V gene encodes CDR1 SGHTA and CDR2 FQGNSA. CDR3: CASSYRESSGNTIYF. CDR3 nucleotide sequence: TGTGCCAGCAGCTACAGAGAGAGCTCTGGAAACACCATATATTTT.

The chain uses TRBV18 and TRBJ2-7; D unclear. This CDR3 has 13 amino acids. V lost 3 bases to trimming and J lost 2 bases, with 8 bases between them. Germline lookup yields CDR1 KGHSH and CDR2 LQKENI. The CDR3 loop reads CASSPDITYEQYF. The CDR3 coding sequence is TGTGCCAGCTCACCTGACATAACCTACGAGCAGTACTTC.

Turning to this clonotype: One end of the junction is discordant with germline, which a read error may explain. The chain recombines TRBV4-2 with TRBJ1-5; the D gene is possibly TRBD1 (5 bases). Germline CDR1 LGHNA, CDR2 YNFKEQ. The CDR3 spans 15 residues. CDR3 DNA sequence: TGTGTCAGCAGCCAAGAGAGGGGTCTCAATCAGCCCCAGCATTTT. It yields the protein CVSSQERGLNQPQHF.

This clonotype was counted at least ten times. Written as DNA, the CDR3 is TGTGCCAGCCGCGTTTTGGAGCGGGAGGGCACGGAGACCCAGTACTTC. Residues: CASRVLEREGTETQYF. The chain employs TRBV6-1 and TRBJ2-5, with 10 nucleotides matching TRBD2. This CDR3 has 16 residues. The V segment lost 8 bases and the J segment 5 bases; nucleotides outside the gene matches: 14. Germline loops: CDR1 MNHNS, CDR2 SASEGT.

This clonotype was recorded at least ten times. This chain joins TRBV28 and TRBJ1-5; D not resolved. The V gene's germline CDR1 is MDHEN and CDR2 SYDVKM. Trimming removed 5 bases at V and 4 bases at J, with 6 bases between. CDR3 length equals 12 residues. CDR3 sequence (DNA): TGTGCCAGCAGTGACATGAATCAGCCCCAGCATTTT. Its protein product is CASSDMNQPQHF.

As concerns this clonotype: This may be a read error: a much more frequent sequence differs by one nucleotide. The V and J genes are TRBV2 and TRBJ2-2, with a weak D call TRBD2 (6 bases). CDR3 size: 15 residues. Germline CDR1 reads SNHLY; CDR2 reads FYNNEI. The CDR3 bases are TGTACCAGCAGGGCTTCGACTAGAAACACCGGGGAGCTGTTTTTT. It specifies CTSRASTRNTGELFF. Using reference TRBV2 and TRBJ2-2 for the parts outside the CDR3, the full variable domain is EPEVTQTPSHQVTQMGQEVILRCVPISNHLYFYWYRQILGQKVEFLVSFYNNEISEKSEIFDDQFSVERPDGSNFTLKIRSTKLEDSAMYFCTSRASTRNTGELFFGEGSRLTVL.

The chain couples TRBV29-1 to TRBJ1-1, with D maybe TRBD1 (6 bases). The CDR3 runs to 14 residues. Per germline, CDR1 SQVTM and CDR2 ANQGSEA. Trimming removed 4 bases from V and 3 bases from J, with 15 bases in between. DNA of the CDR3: TGCAGCGTTGTTGGAAGACAGGCCGACACTGAAGCTTTCTTT. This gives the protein CSVVGRQADTEAFF.

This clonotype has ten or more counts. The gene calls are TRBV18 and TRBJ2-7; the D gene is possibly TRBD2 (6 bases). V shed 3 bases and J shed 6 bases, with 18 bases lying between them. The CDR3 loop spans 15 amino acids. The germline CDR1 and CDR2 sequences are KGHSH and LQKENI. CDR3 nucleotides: TGTGCCAGCTCACCCGTTCCTTACGGGGACTCCGAGCAGTACTTC. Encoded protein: CASSPVPYGDSEQYF.

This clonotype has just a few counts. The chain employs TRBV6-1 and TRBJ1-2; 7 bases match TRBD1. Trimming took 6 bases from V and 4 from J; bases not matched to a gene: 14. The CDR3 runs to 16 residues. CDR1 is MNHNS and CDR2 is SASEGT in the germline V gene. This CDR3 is CASRTDLKTGPYGYTF. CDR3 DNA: TGTGCCAGCAGAACCGATCTTAAGACAGGGCCCTATGGCTACACCTTC.

This CDR3 reads CASSPPRRESSYNEQFF. DNA for the CDR3: TGTGCCAGCTCACCACCGAGACGGGAGAGCTCCTACAATGAGCAGTTCTTC. The genes are TRBV18 and TRBJ2-1, with D possibly TRBD2 on 6 matching bases. Per germline, CDR1 KGHSH and CDR2 LQKENI. V lost 0 bases to trimming and J lost 0 bases, with 12 bases between them. This CDR3 contains 17 residues.

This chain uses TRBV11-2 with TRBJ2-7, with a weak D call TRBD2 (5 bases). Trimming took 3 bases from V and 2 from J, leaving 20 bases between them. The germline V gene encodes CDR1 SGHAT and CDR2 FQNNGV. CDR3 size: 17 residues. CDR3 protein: CASSLDLALGSPYEQYF. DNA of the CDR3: TGTGCCAGCAGCTTGGACTTGGCCCTAGGTTCGCCCTACGAGCAGTACTTC.

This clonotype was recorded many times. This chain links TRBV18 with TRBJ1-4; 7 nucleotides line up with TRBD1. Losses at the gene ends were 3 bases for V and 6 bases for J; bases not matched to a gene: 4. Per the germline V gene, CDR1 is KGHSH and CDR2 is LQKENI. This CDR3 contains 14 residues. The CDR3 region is CASSPRGQYEKLFF. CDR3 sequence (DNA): TGTGCCAGCTCACCGAGGGGACAGTATGAAAAACTGTTTTTT.

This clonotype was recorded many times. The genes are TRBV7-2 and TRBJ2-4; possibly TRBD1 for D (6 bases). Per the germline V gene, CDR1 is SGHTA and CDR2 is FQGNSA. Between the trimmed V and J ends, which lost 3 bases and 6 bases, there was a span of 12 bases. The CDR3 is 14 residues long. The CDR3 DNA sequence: TGTGCCAGCAGCTTGGACAGAACCCTAAACATTCAGTACTTC. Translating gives CASSLDRTLNIQYF.